There are many counts of the clone carrying this T cell receptor (beta chain). Antigen unknown. Trimming removed 5 bases at V and 5 bases at J, with 13 bases between. The CDR3 covers 13 residues. Germline V lookup: CDR1 SNHLY, CDR2 FYNNEI. This specimen comes from a study of Graves' ophthalmopathy and Graves' hyperthyroidism. Findings and caveats of the study: Clonotypes were expanded in thyroid at above 0.001 frequency, and most also appeared in blood.

Amplified TCR beta CDR3 regions were obtained using RNA transcripts as template. HTBI primers were used in a first-round RT-PCR, which preceded a second-round multiplex PCR. TCRdb reprocessed the multiplex PCR reads via MiXCR and lists one record per CDR3 protein. The sample shows some 380,000 distinct CDR3 sequences, over 15% of them seen only once. Orbital computed tomography and thyroid ultrasound, along with TRAb, serum thyroxine and clinical symptoms, underpinned diagnosis. The chain couples TRBV2 to TRBJ2-7; unclear D gene. Sequenced material: peripheral blood. The clonotype comes from a woman between 18 and 29 years old with stable Graves' hyperthyroidism. CDR3: CASSTDRPNEQYF. For the CDR3, the DNA is TGTGCCAGCAGTACCGACCGCCCCAACGAGCAGTACTTC.